Below are 3 T cell receptor beta chains sequenced from a single sample in a study of T cell repertoires in cytomegalovirus infection. TCRdb re-analysed the reads in MiXCR, keeping a single row per CDR3 protein. The sample records a few hundred thousand distinct CDR3 sequences, roughly 29% being singletons. Material: PBMCs. These receptors were collected from a human donor in good health (CMV status not recorded). Some clones in this sample may be carry-over from other donors' samples.

This clonotype has more than one count but fewer than ten. The chain links TRBV7-9 to TRBJ1-5; no clear D. CDR3 length: 12 amino acids. Germline lookup yields CDR1 SEHNR and CDR2 FQNEAQ (reference sequence). V was trimmed by 2 bases and J by 11 bases, leaving 10 bases between them. In DNA form, the CDR3 reads TGTGCCAGCAGCTTACGAGGGCGGGCCCAGCATTTT. Residues: CASSLRGRAQHF.

The gene calls are TRBV28 and TRBJ2-7, with D possibly matching TRBD1 (6 bases). The CDR3 runs 14 residues. Germline V gene sequence: CDR1 MDHEN, CDR2 SYDVKM. V lost 5 bases to trimming and J lost 4 bases, with 15 bases between them. CDR3 nucleotide sequence: TGTGCCAGCAGTGCCCCAGGGGCCGGATACGAGCAGTACTTC. Its translation is CASSAPGAGYEQYF.

V gene TRBV6-6 combines with J gene TRBJ2-1; 9 bases match TRBD2. CDR1 is MNHNY, CDR2 SVGAGI, per germline (reference sequence). This CDR3 spans 15 amino acids. Unmatched junction bases numbered 10, after V lost 6 bases and J lost 7 bases. CDR3 coding DNA: TGTGCCAGCAGCCCGAGACTAGCGGAGGGGAATGAGCAGTTCTTC. Translating gives CASSPRLAEGNEQFF.